This T cell receptor (beta chain) originates from a study of shared clonotypes between healthy human individuals. Profiling relied on immunoSEQ multiplex PCR, and the TCRdb table lists in-frame clones only, not all of them. The sample has about 2.4 million clones; approximately 94% are singletons. Sequenced sample: naive CD4+ T cells from PBMCs. As to subset: CD45RA+ positively selected. This TCR derives from a young man in good health. Some clones in this sample may be carry-over from other donors' samples.

CDR3 sequence (DNA): TGTGCCAGCAGCGTAGCTTGGGACAGGGGAAAGCCCCAGCATTTT. Translating gives CASSVAWDRGKPQHF. The V call is TRBV9, the J call TRBJ1-5; 10 nucleotides line up with TRBD1. V gave up 0 bases and J gave up 8 bases; unmatched junction bases: 5. This CDR3 is 15 amino acids long. Per germline, CDR1 SGDLS and CDR2 YYNGEE. The full variable domain, in which reference TRBV9 and TRBJ1-5 provide the parts outside the CDR3, is DSGVTQTPKHLITATGQRVTLRCSPRSGDLSVYWYQQSLDQGLQFLIQYYNGEERAKGNILERFSAQQFPDLHSELNLSSLELGDSALYFCASSVAWDRGKPQHFGDGTRLSIL.